This is a list of T cell receptor beta chains from one sample in a study of T-cell reconstitution after alpha-beta-depleted transplantation in children. One entry per CDR3 protein results from TCRdb running MiXCR on the PCR reads. The sample contains approximately 230,000 distinct CDR3 sequences, 20% to 30% of which appear only once. The material sequenced was PBMCs, mostly from graft donor cells, taken 360 days after TCRalphabeta/CD19-depleted stem cell transplant. The source of these receptors is a female patient aged 2-9 years who had a stem cell transplant for congenital amegakaryocytic thrombocytopenia, so the T cells may come from the graft donor. Both conserved end residues are part of each CDR3. A D gene is named only where the DNA matches it firmly. Clone size appears in some rows only: once, few, many, or a class for an expanded clone.

d_call	j_call	clone_size	v_call	cdr3_nt	cdr3_aa
-	TRBJ2-3	-	TRBV29-1	TGCTGCGTTGAAATGGGCCATTACCTCGATTCTGTGAGCACAGATACGCAGTATTTT	CCVEMGHYLDSVSTDTQYF
-	TRBJ2-7	-	TRBV7-9	TGTGCCAGCAGCTTATCCTCTAAGCGGTCCTACGAGCAGTACTTC	CASSLSSKRSYEQYF
-	TRBJ2-2	-	TRBV7-2	TGTGCCAGCAGCTTAGGACGACTAGTAGCCGGGGAGCTGTTTTTT	CASSLGRLVAGELFF
TRBD1	TRBJ1-2	-	TRBV9	TGTGCCAGCAGCCCCCTTAGACAGGGCGAATATGGCTACACCTTC	CASSPLRQGEYGYTF
-	TRBJ2-1	-	TRBV6-2/TRBV6-3	TGTGCCAGCAGTCCGGACTCCAATGAGCAGTTCTTC	CASSPDSNEQFF
-	TRBJ2-7	-	TRBV7-6	TGTGCCAGCAGCCCCCGCCCAACTCTCCACTACGAGCAGTACTTC	CASSPRPTLHYEQYF
-	TRBJ2-7	-	TRBV4-2	TGTGCCAGCAGCCCCCCCCGCGGGGCCTACGAGCAGTACTTC	CASSPPRGAYEQYF
TRBD1	TRBJ1-4	few	TRBV7-9	TGTGCCAGCACTCACCGGGGGGACAGAGCAGAAAAACTGTTTTTT	CASTHRGDRAEKLFF
-	TRBJ2-1	few	TRBV6-2/TRBV6-3	TGTGCCAGCAGTTACTCGGGGACGCTACACAATGAGCAGTTCTTC	CASSYSGTLHNEQFF
-	TRBJ2-1	-	TRBV6-2/TRBV6-3	TGTGCCAGCAGTTACTTGGGGACCTCCCCGCAGTTCTTC	CASSYLGTSPQFF
TRBD1	TRBJ2-1	few	TRBV7-2	TGTGCCAGCAGCTCCGGGACAGGGGGTTTTCATGAGCAGTTCTTC	CASSSGTGGFHEQFF
TRBD2	TRBJ2-3	-	TRBV28	TGTGCCAGCAGACTTCTAGCGGGAGGGTCAGATACGCAGTATTTT	CASRLLAGGSDTQYF
-	TRBJ2-4	few	TRBV10-1	TGCGCCAGCAGTGATGGGACGGCTGGGGATAAAAACATTCAGTACTTC	CASSDGTAGDKNIQYF
TRBD2	TRBJ2-5	-	TRBV7-2	TGTGCCAGCCCTGGGACTAGCGGGGGGAGAGAGACCCAGTACTTC	CASPGTSGGRETQYF
-	TRBJ2-1	few	TRBV12-3/TRBV12-4	TGTGCCAGCAGTCTAAAAGGGAGTACCTACAATGAGCAGTTCTTC	CASSLKGSTYNEQFF
-	TRBJ1-4	many	TRBV7-9	TGTGCCAGCAGCTCACACGCAGGCCGGAAGAATGAAAAACTGTTTTTT	CASSSHAGRKNEKLFF
TRBD2	TRBJ2-1	few	TRBV10-3	TGTGCCATCACGTCGACTAGCGGACCCAGCTCCTACAATGAGCAGTTCTTC	CAITSTSGPSSYNEQFF
-	TRBJ2-7	-	TRBV20-1	TGCAGTGCCAATGTGGTGATATACGAGCAGTACTTC	CSANVVIYEQYF
-	TRBJ2-1	-	TRBV7-9	TGTGCCAGCAGCTTAGATGTGCGGGCGGATGAGCAGTTCTTC	CASSLDVRADEQFF
TRBD1	TRBJ2-7	-	TRBV10-3	TGTGCCATCAGTGGAAGGGACAGGGAAGGGCACGAGCAGTACTTC	CAISGRDREGHEQYF
TRBD1	TRBJ2-3	-	TRBV10-3	TGTGCCATCAGCAATCAGAAAAGGACAGGGGGAGATACGCAGTATTTT	CAISNQKRTGGDTQYF
TRBD2	TRBJ2-1	-	TRBV4-1	TGCGCCAGCAGCCAAGAGGGTGGGAGGGGACGGGATGAGCAGTTCTTC	CASSQEGGRGRDEQFF
-	TRBJ1-1	few	TRBV28	TGTGCCAGCCGGGTCTTCAACACTGAAGCTTTCTTT	CASRVFNTEAFF
-	TRBJ2-3	-	TRBV16	TGTGCCAGCAGCCAACACGGGACAGATACGCAGTATTTT	CASSQHGTDTQYF
-	TRBJ1-5	few	TRBV3-1	TGTGCCAGCAGCTCACCTGGCGATCAGCCCCAGCATTTT	CASSSPGDQPQHF
TRBD1	TRBJ1-5	few	TRBV6-5	TGTGCCAGCAGTTATAGGGGGCTGGGGCAATCCCTAAATCAGCCCCAGCATTTT	CASSYRGLGQSLNQPQHF
-	TRBJ2-1	-	TRBV21-1	TGTGCCAGCAGCAAAGGAAGGGGGCTAGCGGGCTCCTCACCAAACGAAGACTCCTACAATGAGCAGTTCTTC	CASSKGRGLAGSSPNEDSYNEQFF
-	TRBJ1-3	few	TRBV29-1	TGCAGCGTTGCGGTCCAGAGCTCTGGAAACACCATATATTTT	CSVAVQSSGNTIYF
-	TRBJ1-5	few	TRBV6-1	TGTGCCAGCAGTGAATTTTGGGGGCGGCTTGTTCAGCCCCAGCATTTT	CASSEFWGRLVQPQHF
TRBD2	TRBJ2-1	few	TRBV7-3	TGTGCCAGCAGCTTATTCCCAGCGGGGCACAATGAGCAGTTCTTC	CASSLFPAGHNEQFF
-	TRBJ2-3	-	TRBV6-1	TGTGCCAGCAGGCACCCAGGGAAATCGGAGACAGATACGCAGTATTTT	CASRHPGKSETDTQYF
-	TRBJ1-2	few	TRBV6-5	TGTGCCAGCAGTTTGACTGCGGGGCAGGGCTACACCTTC	CASSLTAGQGYTF
-	TRBJ2-7	-	TRBV5-1	TGCGCCAGCAGCTTGGGAGGGATCCAGGGATACGAGCAGTACTTC	CASSLGGIQGYEQYF
-	TRBJ2-1	many	TRBV12-3/TRBV12-4	TGTGCCAGCAGTTTCAGCTCCAACAATGAGCAGTTCTTC	CASSFSSNNEQFF
-	TRBJ2-7	many	TRBV5-1	TGCGCCAGCACCCGCAGGAGGACGGACTTCTACGAGCAGTACTTC	CASTRRRTDFYEQYF
-	TRBJ2-6	few	TRBV12-3/TRBV12-4	TGTGCCAGGCGACCCCAGGGTCCCGGGGCCAACGTCCTGACTTTC	CARRPQGPGANVLTF
TRBD2	TRBJ2-7	-	TRBV20-1	TGCAGTGCTAGAGAGGGCGGGAGAGGCTCCTACGAGCAGTACTTC	CSAREGGRGSYEQYF
-	TRBJ2-7	-	TRBV4-1	TGCGCCAGCAGCCAAACCGTCACCTACGAGCAGTACTTC	CASSQTVTYEQYF
-	TRBJ1-5	-	TRBV3-1	TGTGCCAGCAGCCAAGATCAGGGGCGGCAGCCCCAGCATTTT	CASSQDQGRQPQHF
-	TRBJ2-1	-	TRBV28	TGTGCCAGCAGTTATAAGAGCTACAATGAGCAGTTCTTC	CASSYKSYNEQFF
-	TRBJ2-7	-	TRBV12-3/TRBV12-4	TGTGCCAGCAGTTTAGGCGGGACCAGCCCCTACGAGCAGTACTTC	CASSLGGTSPYEQYF
-	TRBJ2-6	-	TRBV4-1	TGCGCCAGCAGCCACCCCGGTCGGGGCCAGGCCAACGTCCTGACTTTC	CASSHPGRGQANVLTF
-	TRBJ2-2	few	TRBV4-1	TGCGCCAGCAGCCAAGATAGATTCCGGAACACCGGGGAGCTGTTTTTT	CASSQDRFRNTGELFF
-	TRBJ2-1	-	TRBV19	TGTGCCAGTAGCCCCCTGGGGAAAGAGGGTGAGCAGTTCTTC	CASSPLGKEGEQFF
TRBD2	TRBJ2-1	few	TRBV20-1	TGCAGTGCACCGAAGGCTAGCGGGGGGTTGACCTACAATGAGCAGTTCTTC	CSAPKASGGLTYNEQFF
TRBD1	TRBJ2-7	few	TRBV9	TGTGCCAGCAGCGGCCGGGACAGGGGGTACTTC	CASSGRDRGYF
-	TRBJ2-1	few	TRBV20-1	TGCAGTGCTAAAGAAGACAGCCACAATGAGCAGTTCTTC	CSAKEDSHNEQFF
TRBD1	TRBJ1-1	few	TRBV12-3/TRBV12-4	TGTGCCAGCAGCAATACAGGGGGCTCGGGCACTGAAGCTTTCTTT	CASSNTGGSGTEAFF
-	TRBJ1-2	many	TRBV5-1	TGCGCCAGCAGCTTAGGGGGCTATGGCTACACCTTC	CASSLGGYGYTF
-	TRBJ2-2	many	TRBV12-3/TRBV12-4	TGTGCCAGCAGTCTACCGGACGGACACACCGGGGAGCTGTTTTTT	CASSLPDGHTGELFF
-	TRBJ2-7	-	TRBV20-1	TGCAGTGCTAGAGTGGGGGCGCTTTTCTACGAGCAGTACTTC	CSARVGALFYEQYF
-	TRBJ1-6	many	TRBV6-6	TGTGCCAGCAGTCCAGGGGATTCACCCCTCCACTTT	CASSPGDSPLHF
-	TRBJ2-2	-	TRBV20-1	TGCAGTGCTTTCACCGTAGCGAACACCGGGGAGCTGTTTTTT	CSAFTVANTGELFF
TRBD2	TRBJ2-1	few	TRBV12-3/TRBV12-4	TGTGCCAGCAGTTTACCGGGAGGGGCCTACAATGAGCAGTTCTTC	CASSLPGGAYNEQFF
-	TRBJ2-1	-	TRBV6-2/TRBV6-3	TGTGCCAGCAGTTACCCCGGACAAGCCTTACGCTATGAGCAGTTCTTC	CASSYPGQALRYEQFF
-	TRBJ1-4	once	TRBV9	TGTGCCAGCAGCGTTCTGGGGGCGACTAATGAAAAACTGTTTTTT	CASSVLGATNEKLFF